The source of this TCR beta chain is a study of spatial heterogeneity in lung cancer. Findings and limits, study-wide: The appearance of ubiquitous expanded tumor TCRs in blood was greater at resection than follow-up.

Single TCR cDNA molecules each had their own unique molecular identifier. TCRdb independently ran MiXCR on the 5' RACE reads; one entry per CDR3 protein. This repertoire shows under 75,000 distinct CDR3 sequences, around 9.3% found once; its top ten account for under 2.5%. Time point reported: blood at routine non-recurrence follow-up after resection. This clonotype was counted many times. Antigen: not known. V lost 3 bases to trimming and J lost 2 bases, with 13 bases between them. Germline CDR1 is ENHRY and CDR2 is SYGVKD. The CDR3 has 15 amino acids. The sequence came from a female donor with early-stage non-small cell lung cancer. The input for sequencing was PBMCs, taken at follow-up. The J gene is TRBJ2-5, the V gene TRBV10-3; D may be TRBD2 (5 bases). This CDR3 is CAISDGLAAQETQYF. DNA of the CDR3: TGTGCCATCAGTGATGGTCTAGCCGCTCAAGAGACCCAGTACTTC.